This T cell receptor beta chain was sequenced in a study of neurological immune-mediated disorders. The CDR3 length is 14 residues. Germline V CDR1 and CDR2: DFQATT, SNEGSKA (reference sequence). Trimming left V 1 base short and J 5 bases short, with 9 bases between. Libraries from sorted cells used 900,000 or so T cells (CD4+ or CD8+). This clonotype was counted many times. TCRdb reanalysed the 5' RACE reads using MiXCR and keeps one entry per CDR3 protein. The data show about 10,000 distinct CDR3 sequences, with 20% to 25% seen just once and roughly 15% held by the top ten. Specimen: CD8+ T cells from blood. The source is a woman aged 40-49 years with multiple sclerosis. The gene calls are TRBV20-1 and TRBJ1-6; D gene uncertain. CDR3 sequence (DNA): TGCAGTGCTAGAGTGAGCGGGAATAATTCACCCCTCCACTTT. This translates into CSARVSGNNSPLHF.